These 20 T cell receptor beta chains were sequenced from one sample in a study of cytomegalovirus exposure and HLA in healthy donors. PCR involved 60 Vbeta and 13 Jbeta primers. Generated by immunoSEQ multiplex PCR, the TCRdb table keeps only in-frame clones and is missing some. Of around 150,000 clones listed, around 77% are singletons. The specimen sequenced was PBMCs. These TCRs come from a woman between 45 and 60 years old in good health and CMV-seronegative.

This chain joins TRBV7-2 and TRBJ2-5, with TRBD2 matching 8 bases. J lost 5 bases, V lost 5 bases, and 10 bases had no gene match. Germline V gene sequence: CDR1 SGHTA, CDR2 FQGNSA. CDR3 size: 15 residues. This CDR3 is CASSIGGAEGETQYF. CDR3 nucleotide sequence: TGTGCCAGCAGCATCGGGGGGGCAGAAGGTGAGACCCAGTACTTC.

The CDR3 coding sequence is TGTGCCACCAGCAGAGATCTCACGGATTCACCCCTCCACTTT. Translating it yields CATSRDLTDSPLHF. The chain joins TRBV15 to TRBJ1-6; D ambiguous. The CDR3 consists of 14 residues. Trimming left V 0 bases short and J 8 bases short, with 8 bases between. Germline V gives CDR1 LNHNV, CDR2 YYDKDF (reference sequence).

J is TRBJ1-2 and V is TRBV5-4; a possible D gene is TRBD1 (6 bases). Trimming stripped 0 bases from V and 3 bases from J, with 12 bases between. This CDR3 is built from 15 residues. Germline V gene data show CDR1 as SGHNT and CDR2 as YYREEE (reference sequence). This CDR3 reads CASSLEGQGHYGYTF. CDR3 nucleotide sequence: TGTGCCAGCAGCTTGGAGGGTCAGGGGCACTATGGCTACACCTTC.

This chain connects TRBV2 to TRBJ2-7, with 7 positions matching TRBD1. J lost 7 bases, V lost 2 bases, and 11 bases had no gene match. Germline CDR1 and CDR2: SNHLY and FYNNEI. The length of the CDR3 is 15 residues. CDR3 sequence (DNA): TGTGCCAGCAGTGAAAGGGCAGGGGGTCTGTGGGAGCAGTACTTC. Its translation: CASSERAGGLWEQYF.

This clone was recorded a few times. The chain carries TRBV4-2 and TRBJ1-6, with D tentatively TRBD1 (6 bases). The germline V gene encodes CDR1 LGHNA and CDR2 YNFKEQ. V gave up 1 base and J gave up 8 bases, with 12 bases separating them. The CDR3 has 15 residues. The CDR3: CASSQVGGGYSPLHF. In nucleotides, the CDR3 is TGTGCCAGCAGCCAAGTAGGGGGTGGCTATTCACCCCTCCACTTT.

The rearrangement joins TRBV7-9 to TRBJ1-1; D perhaps matches TRBD1 (6 bases). Looked up from germline, CDR1 is SEHNR and CDR2 is FQNEAQ (reference sequence). CDR3 length: 14 amino acids. V dropped 5 bases and J dropped 4 bases, with 14 bases sitting between them. CDR3 DNA sequence: TGTGCCAGCAGCCCATTGGCAGGGGCCACTGAAGCTTTCTTT. Amino acids: CASSPLAGATEAFF.

A few counts support this clone. The chain is built from TRBV5-8 and TRBJ1-1; D possibly corresponds to TRBD1 (6 bases). The CDR3 loop spans 13 amino acids. V was clipped by 4 bases and J by 5 bases, with 12 bases between them. Germline V lookup: CDR1 SGHTS, CDR2 YDEGEE. The CDR3 nucleotides read TGTGCCAGCAGCCAAGGGGGATGGACTGAAGCTTTCTTT. This gives the protein CASSQGGWTEAFF.

The chain is built from TRBV29-1 and TRBJ2-5; 11 bases align to TRBD1. The V gene end was trimmed by 5 bases and the J gene end by 6 bases; junction bases not matched to a gene: 11. The CDR3 is made up of 15 amino acids. Germline V gives CDR1 SQVTM, CDR2 ANQGSEA. CDR3 nucleotide sequence: TGCAGCGTTACCCTTGGGACAGGGGGGCAACAGACCCAGTACTTC. Protein sequence: CSVTLGTGGQQTQYF.

The rearrangement uses TRBV19 and TRBJ1-6; 8 bases match TRBD1. V was pared by 0 bases and J by 11 bases, with 3 bases of the junction left unmatched. Germline CDR1 reads LNHDA; CDR2 reads SQIVND (reference sequence). CDR3 size: 14 residues. In nucleotides, the CDR3 is TGTGCCAGTAGTATAGACAGGGGGCTGACACCCCTCCACTTT. Residues: CASSIDRGLTPLHF. The variable domain in full, with the rest retrieved from reference TRBV19 and TRBJ1-6, is DGGITQSPKYLFRKEGQNVTLSCEQNLNHDAMYWYRQDPGQGLRLIYYSQIVNDFQKGDIAEGYSVSREKKESFPLTVTSAQKNPTAFYLCASSIDRGLTPLHFGNGTRLTVT.

This chain links TRBV4-1 with TRBJ2-7; 7 nucleotides line up with TRBD2. CDR1 and CDR2 (germline): MGHRA, YSYEKL. The CDR3 runs to 20 residues. Trimming removed 4 bases from V and 2 bases from J; junction bases left unmatched: 23. In nucleotides, the CDR3 is TGCGCCAGCAGCCTGCCTATTGGGCGGGGGTTACTCCCAACCGCCTACGAGCAGTACTTC. It is translated as CASSLPIGRGLLPTAYEQYF.

The V call is TRBV13, the J call TRBJ2-3; a possible D gene is TRBD2 (5 bases). Germline CDR1 is PRHDT and CDR2 is FYEKMQ (reference sequence). The CDR3 extends over 14 amino acids. Deletions cut 5 bases from V and 1 base from J, with 10 bases between. CDR3 sequence: CASSPTGGTDTQYF. DNA for the CDR3: TGTGCCAGCAGCCCGACCGGGGGCACAGATACGCAGTATTTT.

The rearrangement links TRBV4-2 to TRBJ1-1, with a weak D call TRBD1 (5 bases). This CDR3 region has 13 residues. Per the germline V gene, CDR1 is LGHNA and CDR2 is YNFKEQ. With 4 bases removed from V and 3 bases from J, the gap between germline ends came to 9 bases. Here the CDR3 DNA reads TGTGCCAGCAGCCCCAGACAGTACACTGAAGCTTTCTTT. As protein: CASSPRQYTEAFF.

V is TRBV4-3 and J is TRBJ2-2; D call uncertain. CDR1 is LGHNA, CDR2 YSLEER, per germline. Trimming removed 4 bases from V and 6 bases from J, with 15 bases in between. The CDR3 runs to 15 residues. As DNA, the CDR3 is TGCGCCAGCAGCCCCCTTCACACCGTCCCCGGGGAGCTGTTTTTT. Translated, it gives CASSPLHTVPGELFF.

This chain links TRBV7-8 with TRBJ2-7; D possibly corresponds to TRBD2 (6 bases). This CDR3 is 14 amino acids long. Trimming took off 0 bases at V and 6 bases at J, with 12 bases between the two ends. Germline CDR1 is SGHVS and CDR2 is FQNEAQ. CDR3 coding DNA: TGTGCCAGCAGCTTAGCGGCGGAGGGAGGCGAGCAGTACTTC. This translates into CASSLAAEGGEQYF. Full variable domain (rest looked up from reference TRBV7-8 and TRBJ2-7): GAGVSQSPRYKVAKRGQDVALRCDPISGHVSLFWYQQALGQGPEFLTYFQNEAQLDKSGLPSDRFFAERPEGSVSTLKIQRTQQEDSAVYLCASSLAAEGGEQYFGPGTRLTVT.

The J gene is TRBJ2-5, the V gene TRBV7-9; D perhaps matches TRBD2 (5 bases). Germline CDR1 is SEHNR and CDR2 is FQNEAQ (reference sequence). The CDR3 consists of 15 residues. The V end was cut by 0 bases, the J end by 5 bases, with 13 bases between. DNA for the CDR3: TGTGCCAGCAGCTTAGCTCGCCAATCGGGGGAGACCCAGTACTTC. Its protein product is CASSLARQSGETQYF.

The chain employs TRBV10-3 and TRBJ2-7; 10 bases are a match to TRBD1. V lost 6 bases, J lost 3 bases, and 8 bases stayed unmatched. Germline CDR1 ENHRY, CDR2 SYGVKD. CDR3 size: 15 residues. The CDR3 sequence is CAISRPGQGSYEQYF. The CDR3 bases are TGTGCCATCAGCCGCCCGGGACAGGGGAGCTACGAGCAGTACTTC.

V is TRBV28 and J is TRBJ1-1; D possibly corresponds to TRBD1 (5 bases). Per the germline V gene, CDR1 is MDHEN and CDR2 is SYDVKM. Trimming pared 7 bases from V and 0 bases from J, leaving 12 bases between. The CDR3 consists of 14 residues. CDR3 region: CASNPARVNTEAFF. CDR3 in DNA: TGTGCCAGCAACCCTGCCAGGGTGAACACTGAAGCTTTCTTT.

The V and J genes are TRBV6-1 and TRBJ1-2; D gene ambiguous. The CDR3 contains 13 residues. V lost 2 bases and J 3 bases, leaving 7 bases between the germline ends. Germline V gene data show CDR1 as MNHNS and CDR2 as SASEGT. The CDR3 DNA reads TGTGCCAGCAGTGAAAACAGTCACTATGGCTACACCTTC. Encoded protein: CASSENSHYGYTF.

The gene calls are TRBV19 and TRBJ1-2, with 7 bases fitting TRBD1. Germline assignment: CDR1 LNHDA and CDR2 SQIVND (reference sequence). The CDR3 consists of 14 residues. The ends lost 3 bases at V and 5 bases at J; junction bases unmatched: 6. The CDR3, as DNA: TGTGCCAGTAGTATCGGGGACAGAGAATATGGCTACACCTTC. Translation gives CASSIGDREYGYTF.

The chain is built from TRBV28 and TRBJ2-7; TRBD1 aligns across 10 bases. The CDR3 spans 14 residues. J lost 6 bases, V lost 3 bases, and 5 bases had no gene match. The V gene's germline CDR1 is MDHEN and CDR2 SYDVKM. Written as DNA, the CDR3 is TGTGCCAGCAGTTTGGGACAGGGGCTGCGCGAGCAGTACTTC. This sequence encodes CASSLGQGLREQYF.